The T cell receptor beta chain described here comes from a study of Ad26.COV2.S vaccination and SARS-CoV-2 variants. Study observations and caveats: Comparable non-spike TCR breadth was observed in vaccine and placebo recipients. An underestimation of total T cell responses may have resulted from the TCR breadth and depth analyses. Post-vaccination spike-specific CD8+ and CD4+ T cell responses reportedly had substantial breadth.

Details on this clone: Its matching antigen is unknown.

CDR1 LGHDT and CDR2 YNNKEL come from the germline V gene (reference sequence). The CDR3 is 16 residues long. Between the trimmed V and J ends, which lost 0 bases and 2 bases, there was a span of 11 bases. Clones were sequenced by immunoSEQ multiplex PCR, and TCRdb holds only the in-frame ones, with some missing. This sample has 350,000 to 450,000 clones, with about 91% found just once. The gene calls are TRBV3-1 (or the pseudogene TRBV3-2) and TRBJ1-5; possibly TRBD1 for D (6 bases). This TCR came from a human donor who had recovered from COVID-19. The sample consisted of peripheral blood, taken after recovery from COVID-19. CDR3 protein: CASSQDGGAGNQPQHF. The CDR3 nucleotides are TGTGCCAGCAGCCAAGACGGGGGGGCGGGCAATCAGCCCCAGCATTTT.